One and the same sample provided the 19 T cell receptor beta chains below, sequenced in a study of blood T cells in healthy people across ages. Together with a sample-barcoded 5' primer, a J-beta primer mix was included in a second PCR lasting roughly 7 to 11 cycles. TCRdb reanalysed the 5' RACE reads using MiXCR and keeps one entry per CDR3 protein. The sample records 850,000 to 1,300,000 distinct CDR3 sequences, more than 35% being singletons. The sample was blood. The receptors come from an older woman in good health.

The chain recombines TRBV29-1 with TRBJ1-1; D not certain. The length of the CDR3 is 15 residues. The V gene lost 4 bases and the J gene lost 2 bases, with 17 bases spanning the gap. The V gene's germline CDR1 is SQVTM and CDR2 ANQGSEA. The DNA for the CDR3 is TGCAGCGTTGGTGACGCCGGGTCAGCCAACACTGAAGCTTTCTTT. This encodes CSVGDAGSANTEAFF.

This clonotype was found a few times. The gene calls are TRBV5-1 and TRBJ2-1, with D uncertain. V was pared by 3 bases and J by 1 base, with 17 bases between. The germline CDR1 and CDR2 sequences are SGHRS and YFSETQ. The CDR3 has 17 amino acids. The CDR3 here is CASSSIFADPSYNEQFF. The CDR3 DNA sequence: TGCGCCAGCAGCTCGATATTCGCCGATCCGTCCTACAATGAGCAGTTCTTC.

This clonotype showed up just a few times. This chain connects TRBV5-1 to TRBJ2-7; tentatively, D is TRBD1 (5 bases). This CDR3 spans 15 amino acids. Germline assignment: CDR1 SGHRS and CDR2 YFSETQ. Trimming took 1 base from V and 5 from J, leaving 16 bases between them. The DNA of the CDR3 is TGCGCCAGCAGCTTGAACAGGCAAGAGATCCACGAGCAGTACTTC. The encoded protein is CASSLNRQEIHEQYF. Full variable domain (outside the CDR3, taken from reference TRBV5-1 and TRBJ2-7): KAGVTQTPRYLIKTRGQQVTLSCSPISGHRSVSWYQQTPGQGLQFLFEYFSETQRNKGNFPGRFSGRQFSNSRSEMNVSTLELGDSALYLCASSLNRQEIHEQYFGPGTRLTVT.

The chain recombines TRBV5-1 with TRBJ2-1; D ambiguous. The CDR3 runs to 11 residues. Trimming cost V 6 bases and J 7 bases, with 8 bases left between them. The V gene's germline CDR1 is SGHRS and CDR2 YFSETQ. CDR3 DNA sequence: TGCGCCAGCAACTTAGTTAATGAGCAGTTCTTC. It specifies CASNLVNEQFF.

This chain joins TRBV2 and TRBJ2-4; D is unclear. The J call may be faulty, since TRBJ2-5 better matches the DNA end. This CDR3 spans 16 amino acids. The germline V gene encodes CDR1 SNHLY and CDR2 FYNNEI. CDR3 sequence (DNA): TGTGCCAGCAGCGCGGCTCCCCGCTCAGGCTCCGAGACCCAGTACTTC. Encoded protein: CASSAAPRSGSETQYF.

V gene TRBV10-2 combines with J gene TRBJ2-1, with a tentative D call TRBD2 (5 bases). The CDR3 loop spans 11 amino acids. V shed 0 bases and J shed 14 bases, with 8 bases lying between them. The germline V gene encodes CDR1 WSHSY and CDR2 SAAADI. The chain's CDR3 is CASSESRVKFF. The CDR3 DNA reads TGCGCCAGCAGTGAGTCGAGGGTTAAGTTCTTC.

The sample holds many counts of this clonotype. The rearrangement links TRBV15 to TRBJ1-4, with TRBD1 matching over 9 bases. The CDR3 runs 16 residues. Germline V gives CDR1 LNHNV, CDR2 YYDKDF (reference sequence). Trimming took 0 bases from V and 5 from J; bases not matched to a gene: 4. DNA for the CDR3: TGTGCCACCAGCAGAGATGCAGGGACAGGGAATGAAAAACTGTTTTTT. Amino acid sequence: CATSRDAGTGNEKLFF.

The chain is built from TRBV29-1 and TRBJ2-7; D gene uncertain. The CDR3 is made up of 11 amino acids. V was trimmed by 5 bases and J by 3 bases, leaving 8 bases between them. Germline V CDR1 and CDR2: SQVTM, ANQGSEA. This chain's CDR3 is CSVTSDYEQYF. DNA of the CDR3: TGCAGCGTTACGAGCGACTACGAGCAGTACTTC.

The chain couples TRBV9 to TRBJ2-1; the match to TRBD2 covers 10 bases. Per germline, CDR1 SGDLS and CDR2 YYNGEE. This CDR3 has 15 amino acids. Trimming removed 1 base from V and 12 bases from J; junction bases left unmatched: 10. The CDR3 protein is CASSVTSGTPSGQFF. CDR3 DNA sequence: TGTGCCAGCAGCGTAACTAGCGGGACCCCGTCGGGGCAGTTCTTC.

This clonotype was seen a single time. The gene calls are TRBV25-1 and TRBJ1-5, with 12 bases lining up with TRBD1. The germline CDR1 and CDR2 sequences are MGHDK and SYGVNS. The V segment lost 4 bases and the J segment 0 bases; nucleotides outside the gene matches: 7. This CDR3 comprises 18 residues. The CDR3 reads CASSGRDRGLDSNQPQHF. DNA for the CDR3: TGTGCCAGCAGTGGACGGGACAGGGGGCTAGATAGCAATCAGCCCCAGCATTTT.

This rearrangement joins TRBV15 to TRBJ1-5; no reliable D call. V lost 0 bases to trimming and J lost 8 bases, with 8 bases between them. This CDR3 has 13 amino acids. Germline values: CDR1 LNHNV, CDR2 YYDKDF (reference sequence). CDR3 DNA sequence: TGTGCCACCAGCAGAGAGGGAGGGAAGCCCCAGCATTTT. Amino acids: CATSREGGKPQHF.

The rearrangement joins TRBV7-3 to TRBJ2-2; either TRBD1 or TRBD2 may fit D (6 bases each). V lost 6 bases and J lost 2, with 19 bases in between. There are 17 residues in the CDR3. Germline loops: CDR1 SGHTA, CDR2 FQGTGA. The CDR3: CASRTLGGSGNTGELFF. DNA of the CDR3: TGTGCCAGCAGGACTTTAGGGGGTAGCGGAAACACCGGGGAGCTGTTTTTT.

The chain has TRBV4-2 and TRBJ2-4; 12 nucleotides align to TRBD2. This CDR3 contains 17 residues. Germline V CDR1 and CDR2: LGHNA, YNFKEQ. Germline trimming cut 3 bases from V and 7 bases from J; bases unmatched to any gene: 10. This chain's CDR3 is CASSQRTSGNVVNIQYF. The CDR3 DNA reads TGTGCCAGCAGCCAGAGGACTAGCGGGAATGTTGTCAACATTCAGTACTTC.

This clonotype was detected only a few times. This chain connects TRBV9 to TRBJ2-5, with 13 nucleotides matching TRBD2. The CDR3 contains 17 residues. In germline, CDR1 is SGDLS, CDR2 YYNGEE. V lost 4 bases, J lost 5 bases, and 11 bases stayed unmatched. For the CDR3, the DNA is TGTGCCAGCAGCCCTGGGACTAGCGGGACCTACAGGGAGACCCAGTACTTC. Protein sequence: CASSPGTSGTYRETQYF.

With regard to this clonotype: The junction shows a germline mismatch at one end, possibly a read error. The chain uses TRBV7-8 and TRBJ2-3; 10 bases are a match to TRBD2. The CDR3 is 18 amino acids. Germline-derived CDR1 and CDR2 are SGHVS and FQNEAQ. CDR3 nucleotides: TGTGCCAGCAGCTTAGCGAGACTAGCGGGTCCCTACACAGATACGCGGTATTTT. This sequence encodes CASSLARLAGPYTDTRYF.

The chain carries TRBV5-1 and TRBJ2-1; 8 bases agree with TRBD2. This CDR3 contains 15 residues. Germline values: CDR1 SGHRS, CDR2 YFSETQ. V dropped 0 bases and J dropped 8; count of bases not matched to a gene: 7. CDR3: CASSLDTGGADEQFF. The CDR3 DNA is TGCGCCAGCAGCTTGGACACGGGGGGGGCGGATGAGCAGTTCTTC.

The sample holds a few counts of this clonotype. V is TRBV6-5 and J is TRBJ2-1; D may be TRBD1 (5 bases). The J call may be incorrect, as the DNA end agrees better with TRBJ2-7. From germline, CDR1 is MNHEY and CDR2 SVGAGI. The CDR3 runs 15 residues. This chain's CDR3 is CASTLTGSSYNEQYF. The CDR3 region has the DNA TGTGCCAGCACCTTAACAGGAAGCTCCTACAATGAGCAGTACTTC.

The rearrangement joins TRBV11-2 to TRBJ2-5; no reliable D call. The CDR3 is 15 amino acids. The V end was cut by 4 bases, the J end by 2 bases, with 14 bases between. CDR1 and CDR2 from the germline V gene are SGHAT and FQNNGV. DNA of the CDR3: TGTGCCAGCAGCTACCTTCTGAGAATACAAGAGACCCAGTACTTC. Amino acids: CASSYLLRIQETQYF.

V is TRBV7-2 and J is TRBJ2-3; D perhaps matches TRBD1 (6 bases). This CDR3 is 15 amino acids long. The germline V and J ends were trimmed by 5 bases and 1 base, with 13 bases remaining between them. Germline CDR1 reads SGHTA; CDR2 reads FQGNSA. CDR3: CASSPDSLGTDTQYF. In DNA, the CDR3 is TGTGCCAGCAGCCCGGACAGTTTGGGCACAGATACGCAGTATTTT. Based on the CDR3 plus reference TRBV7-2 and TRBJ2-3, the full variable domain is GAGVSQSPSNKVTEKGKDVELRCDPISGHTALYWYRQSLGQGLEFLIYFQGNSAPDKSGLPSDRFSAERTGGSVSTLTIQRTQQEDSAVYLCASSPDSLGTDTQYFGPGTRLTVL.